This entry lists 22 T cell receptor beta chains sequenced from one sample in a study of T cell repertoires in cytomegalovirus infection. TCRdb recomputed calls from the reads with MiXCR, one row per CDR3 protein. The table records about 260,000 distinct CDR3 sequences, roughly an eighth of them present only once. Source material: PBMCs. Source of these receptors: a human donor in good health (CMV status not recorded). Some clones in this sample may be carry-over from other donors' samples.

The J gene is TRBJ2-1, the V gene TRBV6-2 or TRBV6-3, with 7 bases fitting TRBD2. Germline CDR1 reads MNHEY; CDR2 reads SVGEGT. Trimming cost V 2 bases and J 5 bases; bases outside gene matches: 0. The CDR3 totals 13 residues. The CDR3 DNA is TGTGCCAGCAGTTACGCGGGGGACAATGAGCAGTTCTTC. It translates to CASSYAGDNEQFF.

This clonotype was seen more than once but under ten times. This chain uses TRBV19 with TRBJ1-3; tentatively, D is TRBD1 (6 bases). Germline CDR1 is LNHDA and CDR2 is SQIVND (reference sequence). Between the trimmed V and J ends, which lost 4 bases and 0 bases, there was a span of 10 bases. This CDR3 has 15 residues. CDR3 amino acids: CASSKRDNSGNTIYF. Written as DNA, the CDR3 is TGTGCCAGTAGTAAGCGGGACAACTCTGGAAACACCATATATTTT.

The chain has TRBV20-1 and TRBJ1-6; possibly TRBD1 for D (6 bases). CDR3 length: 14 amino acids. Per the germline V gene, CDR1 is DFQATT and CDR2 is SNEGSKA (reference sequence). V lost 1 base and J 9 bases, leaving 13 bases between the germline ends. The CDR3 DNA sequence: TGCAGTGCTAGAGTGGGGGCCCCAATTTCACCCCTCCACTTT. It codes for CSARVGAPISPLHF.

This clonotype was picked up many times. The rearrangement uses TRBV10-3 and TRBJ2-3, with 10 nucleotides matching TRBD2. The CDR3 consists of 16 residues. V shed 1 base and J 2 bases; nucleotides not matched to a gene: 3. Germline V gene data show CDR1 as ENHRY and CDR2 as SYGVKD. CDR3 nucleotide sequence: TGTGCCATCAGTGAGTTCGGACTAGCGGACACAGATACGCAGTATTTT. This sequence encodes CAISEFGLADTDTQYF.

This clonotype was detected many times. The chain joins TRBV11-2 to TRBJ2-5; 8 nucleotides align to TRBD2. CDR1 and CDR2 (germline): SGHAT, FQNNGV. The ends lost 1 base at V and 1 base at J; junction bases unmatched: 2. The CDR3 is made up of 15 amino acids. CDR3 sequence: CASSLAAGGQETQYF. CDR3 nucleotides: TGTGCCAGCAGCTTAGCGGCGGGGGGCCAAGAGACCCAGTACTTC.

This chain connects TRBV20-1 to TRBJ2-7, with 9 bases matching TRBD1. Germline CDR1 and CDR2: DFQATT and SNEGSKA (reference sequence). J gave up 0 bases and V 7 bases, and 10 bases lay outside the gene matches. The CDR3 extends over 15 amino acids. The CDR3 spells CSVLRPGQGSYEQYF. In DNA form, the CDR3 reads TGCAGTGTTCTGAGACCGGGACAGGGCTCCTACGAGCAGTACTTC.

This clonotype was seen only a few times. The chain's CDR3 is CASSFWAGSSGANVLTF. The CDR3 bases are TGTGCCAGCAGTTTTTGGGCAGGGAGCTCTGGGGCCAACGTCCTGACTTTC. V gene TRBV28 combines with J gene TRBJ2-6, with D perhaps given as TRBD1 or TRBD2 (5 bases each). Trimming shortened V by 3 bases and J by 0 bases, and 12 bases separated the two germline ends. The CDR3 runs to 17 residues. Germline values: CDR1 MDHEN, CDR2 SYDVKM.

This clonotype was picked up a small number of times. The rearrangement joins TRBV20-1 to TRBJ2-2; 10 bases agree with TRBD1. The CDR3 spans 14 residues. Trimming cost V 4 bases and J 4 bases; bases outside gene matches: 3. Germline loops: CDR1 DFQATT, CDR2 SNEGSKA (reference sequence). This CDR3 is CSAKRTGGTGELFF. In nucleotides, the CDR3 is TGCAGTGCTAAGCGGACAGGGGGCACCGGGGAGCTGTTTTTT.

The CDR3 DNA reads as TGCAGCGTTGTATGGGCAGGCCGCAATCAGCCCCAGCATTTT. It encodes CSVVWAGRNQPQHF. The chain uses TRBV29-1 and TRBJ1-5; D remains ambiguous. The CDR3 has 14 amino acids. Germline CDR1 reads SQVTM; CDR2 reads ANQGSEA. V gave up 4 bases and J gave up 2 bases, with 12 bases separating them.

The sample holds many counts of this clonotype. V is TRBV7-2 and J is TRBJ2-2; 12 positions match TRBD2. The CDR3 runs 17 residues. Germline CDR1 and CDR2: SGHTA and FQGNSA. V was clipped by 1 base and J by 5 bases; unmatched bases: 5. The CDR3, as DNA: TGTGCCAGCAGCTTAGTTCTAGCGGGAGGGAATACCGGGGAGCTGTTTTTT. Protein: CASSLVLAGGNTGELFF.

The sample holds many counts of this clonotype. The junction differs from germline at one of its ends, possibly a read error. The chain employs TRBV12-3 or TRBV12-4 and TRBJ1-1; tentative D call: TRBD1 (5 bases). The CDR3 has 16 residues. This CDR3 reads CASSFGVEGMKTEAFF. CDR3 in DNA: TGTGCCAGCAGTTTTGGGGTGGAGGGGATGAAGACTGAAGCTTTCTTT.

This clonotype was found many times. This sequence joins TRBV7-2 and TRBJ1-3; D possibly corresponds to TRBD1 (5 bases). The CDR3 runs 15 residues. V shed 2 bases and J shed 0 bases, with 8 bases lying between them. CDR1 SGHTA and CDR2 FQGNSA come from the germline V gene. The CDR3 protein is CASSLQGSSGNTIYF. The CDR3 region has the DNA TGTGCCAGCAGCTTACAGGGATCCTCTGGAAACACCATATATTTT.

In its sample, this clonotype was seen many times. This chain joins TRBV11-2 and TRBJ2-7, with D perhaps matching TRBD2 (5 bases). V lost 2 bases to trimming and J lost 2 bases, with 7 bases between them. CDR1 is SGHAT, CDR2 FQNNGV, per germline. This CDR3 comprises 13 residues. In nucleotides, the CDR3 is TGTGCCAGCAGCTTAAGGGAGACCTACGAGCAGTACTTC. It codes for CASSLRETYEQYF.

This clonotype was seen at least ten times. The rearrangement joins TRBV4-1 to TRBJ1-5, with a tentative D call TRBD1 (5 bases). CDR3 length: 15 amino acids. V gave up 4 bases and J gave up 4 bases, with 14 bases separating them. Germline CDR1 and CDR2: MGHRA and YSYEKL. This CDR3 is CASSPRGVENQPQHF. In DNA form, the CDR3 reads TGCGCCAGCAGCCCCCGAGGGGTGGAGAATCAGCCCCAGCATTTT.

This clonotype was counted ten times or more. This chain connects TRBV11-2 to TRBJ2-1; 9 nucleotides align to TRBD2. After removal of 7 bases from V and 8 bases from J, the junction contained 12 bases not matched to a gene. The CDR3 sequence is 15 residues long. Per germline, CDR1 SGHAT and CDR2 FQNNGV. In DNA, the CDR3 is TGTGCCAGCACCCTTAGGGGTAGCGGGGGAGATGAGCAGTTCTTC. As protein: CASTLRGSGGDEQFF.

Many counts were recorded for this clonotype. The rearrangement uses TRBV7-2 and TRBJ2-5; D is undetermined. Germline lookup yields CDR1 SGHTA and CDR2 FQGNSA. The CDR3 is 15 amino acids. V lost 0 bases, J lost 5 bases, and 13 bases lay in between. CDR3 sequence reads: CASSLATLIGETQYF. The CDR3 bases are TGTGCCAGCAGCTTAGCCACGCTTATAGGGGAGACCCAGTACTTC.

There are many counts of this clonotype. J is TRBJ1-2 and V is TRBV25-1; a weak D match, TRBD1 (5 bases). CDR3 length equals 14 residues. The germline gives CDR1 MGHDK, CDR2 SYGVNS. The V end lost 3 bases, the J end lost 6 bases, and 14 bases lay between the germline ends. The CDR3 spells CASSESGRVDGYTF. As DNA, the CDR3 is TGTGCCAGCAGTGAGAGTGGCAGGGTAGATGGCTACACCTTC.

This clonotype was detected ten times or more. CDR3 region: CASSVTGVYNEQFF. DNA for the CDR3: TGTGCCAGCAGTGTGACAGGGGTTTACAATGAGCAGTTCTTC. The V and J genes are TRBV12-3 or TRBV12-4 and TRBJ2-1; 8 positions agree with TRBD1. V lost 5 bases and J lost 4; bases outside the gene matches: 4. The length of the CDR3 is 14 residues.

This clonotype has only a few counts. The genes are TRBV24-1 and TRBJ1-5, with D possibly matching TRBD1 (5 bases). With 9 bases removed from V and 3 bases from J, the gap between germline ends came to 11 bases. The CDR3 totals 13 residues. Germline V gene lookup returns CDR1 KGHDR and CDR2 SFDVKD. CDR3 loop: CATGGGINQPQHF. The CDR3 coding sequence is TGTGCCACCGGTGGGGGGATCAATCAGCCCCAGCATTTT.

The rearrangement joins TRBV7-2 to TRBJ1-2; D not certain. Trimming pared 1 base from V and 7 bases from J, leaving 7 bases between. Per the germline V gene, CDR1 is SGHTA and CDR2 is FQGNSA. The CDR3 runs 12 residues. The CDR3 DNA reads as TGTGCCAGCAGCTTAGACCTAATTGGCTACACCTTC. Amino acids: CASSLDLIGYTF.

This clonotype was counted at least ten times. The rearrangement links TRBV7-9 to TRBJ2-5; the D gene is possibly TRBD1 (6 bases). CDR3 length: 16 residues. Per germline, CDR1 SEHNR and CDR2 FQNEAQ (reference sequence). V lost 5 bases and J 2 bases, leaving 18 bases between the germline ends. The CDR3 reads CASSRSRRTDQETQYF. The CDR3 nucleotides read TGTGCCAGCAGCCGATCGCGGCGGACAGATCAAGAGACCCAGTACTTC.

This clonotype has more than one count but fewer than ten. This rearrangement joins TRBV20-1 to TRBJ1-1; 7 bases map to TRBD1. V lost 3 bases to trimming and J lost 1 base; unmatched junction nucleotides: 11. Germline V gives CDR1 DFQATT, CDR2 SNEGSKA (reference sequence). The CDR3 extends over 16 amino acids. The DNA of the CDR3 is TGCAGTGCTAGGGAACCGACAGGGCGTTCGAACACTGAAGCTTTCTTT. It specifies CSAREPTGRSNTEAFF.